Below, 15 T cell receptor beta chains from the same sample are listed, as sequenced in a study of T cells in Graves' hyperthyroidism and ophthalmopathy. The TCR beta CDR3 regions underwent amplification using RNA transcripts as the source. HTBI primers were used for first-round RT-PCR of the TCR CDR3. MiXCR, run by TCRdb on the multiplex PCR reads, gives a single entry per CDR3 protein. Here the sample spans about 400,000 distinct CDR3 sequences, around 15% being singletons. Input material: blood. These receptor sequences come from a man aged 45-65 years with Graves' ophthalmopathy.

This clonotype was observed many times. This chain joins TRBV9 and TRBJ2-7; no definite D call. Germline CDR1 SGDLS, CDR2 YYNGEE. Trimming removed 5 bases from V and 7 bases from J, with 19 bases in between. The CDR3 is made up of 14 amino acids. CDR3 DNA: TGTGCCAGCAGTACAACTCCCGATGCGCCGGAGCAGTACTTC. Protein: CASSTTPDAPEQYF.

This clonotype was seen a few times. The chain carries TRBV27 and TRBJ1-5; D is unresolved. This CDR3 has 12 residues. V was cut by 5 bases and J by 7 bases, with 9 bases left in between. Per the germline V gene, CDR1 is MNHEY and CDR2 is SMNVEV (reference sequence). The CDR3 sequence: CASSTQSQPQHF. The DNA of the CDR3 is TGTGCCAGCAGTACCCAGTCCCAGCCCCAGCATTTT.

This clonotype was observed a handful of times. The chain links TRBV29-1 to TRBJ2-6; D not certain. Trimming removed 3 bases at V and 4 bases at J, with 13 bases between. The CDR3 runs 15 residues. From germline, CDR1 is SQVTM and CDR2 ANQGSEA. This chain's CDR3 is CSVEVPLSGANVLTF. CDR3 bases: TGCAGCGTTGAGGTCCCCCTCTCCGGGGCCAACGTCCTGACTTTC. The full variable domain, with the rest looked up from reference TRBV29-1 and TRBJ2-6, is SAVISQKPSRDICQRGTSLTIQCQVDSQVTMMFWYRQQPGQSLTLIATANQGSEATYESGFVIDKFPISRPNLTFSTLTVSNMSPEDSSIYLCSVEVPLSGANVLTFGAGSRLTVL.

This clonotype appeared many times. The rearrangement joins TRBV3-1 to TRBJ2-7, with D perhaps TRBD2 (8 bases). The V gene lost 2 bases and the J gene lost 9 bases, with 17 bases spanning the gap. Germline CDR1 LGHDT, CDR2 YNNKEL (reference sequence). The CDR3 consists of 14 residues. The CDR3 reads CASSQFEGAGGQYF. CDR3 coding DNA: TGTGCCAGCAGCCAATTTGAGGGGGCGGGAGGGCAGTACTTC.

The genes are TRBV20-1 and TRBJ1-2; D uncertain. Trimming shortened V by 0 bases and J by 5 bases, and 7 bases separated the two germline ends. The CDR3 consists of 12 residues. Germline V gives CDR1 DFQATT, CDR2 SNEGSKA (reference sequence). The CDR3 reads CSARDSGYGYTF. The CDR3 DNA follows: TGCAGTGCTAGAGACTCCGGATATGGCTACACCTTC.

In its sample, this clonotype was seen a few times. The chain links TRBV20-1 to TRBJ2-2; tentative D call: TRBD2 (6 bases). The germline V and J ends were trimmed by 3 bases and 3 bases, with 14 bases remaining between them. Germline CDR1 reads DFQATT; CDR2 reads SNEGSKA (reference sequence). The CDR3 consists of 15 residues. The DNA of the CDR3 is TGCAGTGCTAGCGGAAGGGGAGGAGACACCGGGGAGCTGTTTTTT. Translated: CSASGRGGDTGELFF.

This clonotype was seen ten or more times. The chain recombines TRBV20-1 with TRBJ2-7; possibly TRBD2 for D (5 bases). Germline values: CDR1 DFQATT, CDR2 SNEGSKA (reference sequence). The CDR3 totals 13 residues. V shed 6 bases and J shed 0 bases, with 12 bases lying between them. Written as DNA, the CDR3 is TGCAGTGCGGAGGACTTTTACTCCTACGAGCAGTACTTC. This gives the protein CSAEDFYSYEQYF.

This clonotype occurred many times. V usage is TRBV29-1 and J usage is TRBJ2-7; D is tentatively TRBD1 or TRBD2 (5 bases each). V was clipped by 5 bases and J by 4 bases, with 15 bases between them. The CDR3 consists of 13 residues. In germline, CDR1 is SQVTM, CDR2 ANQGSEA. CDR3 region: CSVSQGANYEQYF. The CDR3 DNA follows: TGCAGCGTTTCGCAGGGAGCGAATTACGAGCAGTACTTC.

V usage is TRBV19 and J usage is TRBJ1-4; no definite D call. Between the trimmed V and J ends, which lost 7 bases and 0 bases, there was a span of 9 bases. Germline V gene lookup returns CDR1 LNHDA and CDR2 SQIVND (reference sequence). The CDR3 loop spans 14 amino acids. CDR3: CASTGSSTNEKLFF. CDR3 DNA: TGTGCCAGTACTGGATCGTCAACTAATGAAAAACTGTTTTTT.

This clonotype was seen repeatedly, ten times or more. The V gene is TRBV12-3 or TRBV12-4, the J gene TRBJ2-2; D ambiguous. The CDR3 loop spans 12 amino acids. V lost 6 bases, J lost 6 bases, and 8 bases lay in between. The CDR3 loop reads CASSFSAGELFF. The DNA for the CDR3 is TGTGCCAGCAGCTTCTCCGCCGGGGAGCTGTTTTTT.

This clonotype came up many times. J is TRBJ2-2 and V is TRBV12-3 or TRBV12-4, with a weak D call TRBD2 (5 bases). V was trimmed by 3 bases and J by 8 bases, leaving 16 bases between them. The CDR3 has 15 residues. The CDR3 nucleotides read TGTGCCAGCAGTTTTATCCTGGGTGGAGGTGGGGAGCTGTTTTTT. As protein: CASSFILGGGGELFF.

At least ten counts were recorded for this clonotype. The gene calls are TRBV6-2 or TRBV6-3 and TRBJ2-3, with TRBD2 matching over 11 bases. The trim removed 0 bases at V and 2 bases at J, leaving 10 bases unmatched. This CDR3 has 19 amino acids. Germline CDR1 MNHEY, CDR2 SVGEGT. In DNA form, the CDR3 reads TGTGCCAGCAGTTACTCTTGGGCGACTAGCGGGACTGACACAGATACGCAGTATTTT. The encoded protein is CASSYSWATSGTDTDTQYF.

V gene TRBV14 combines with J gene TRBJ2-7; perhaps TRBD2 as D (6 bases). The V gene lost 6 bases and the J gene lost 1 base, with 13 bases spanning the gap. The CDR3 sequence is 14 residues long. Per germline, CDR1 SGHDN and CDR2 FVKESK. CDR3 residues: CASSTGGGSYEQYF. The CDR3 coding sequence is TGTGCCAGCAGTACCGGTGGGGGGTCCTACGAGCAGTACTTC.

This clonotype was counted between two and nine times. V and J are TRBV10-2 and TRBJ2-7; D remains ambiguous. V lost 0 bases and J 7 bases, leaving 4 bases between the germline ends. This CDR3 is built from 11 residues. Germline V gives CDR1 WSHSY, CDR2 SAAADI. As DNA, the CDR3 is TGCGCCAGCAGTGAGTCGGGGGAGCAGTACTTC. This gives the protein CASSESGEQYF.

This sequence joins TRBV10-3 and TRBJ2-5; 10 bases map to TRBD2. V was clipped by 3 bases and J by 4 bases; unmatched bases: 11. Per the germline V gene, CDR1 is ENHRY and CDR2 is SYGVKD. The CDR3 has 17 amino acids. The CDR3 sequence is CAISDRSSGRGIETQYF. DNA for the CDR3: TGTGCCATCAGTGATCGTTCTAGCGGGAGAGGGATAGAGACCCAGTACTTC.